One and the same sample provided the 25 T cell receptor beta chains below, sequenced in a study of T cell responses to AZD1222 COVID-19 vaccine. Produced via immunoSEQ multiplex PCR; TCRdb's table is partial and in-frame only. Of around 100,000 clones in the sample, about 88% were seen once. This material consisted of peripheral blood, taken on day 0 of AZD1222 vaccination. The receptors stem from an adult in good health.

The CDR3 sequence: CASSQGADTQYF. The CDR3, as DNA: TGTGCCAGCAGCCAGGGAGCCGATACGCAGTATTTT. J is TRBJ2-3 and V is TRBV3-1 (or the pseudogene TRBV3-2), with D tentatively TRBD2 (5 bases). Germline V gene sequence: CDR1 LGHDT, CDR2 YNNKEL (reference sequence). There are 12 residues in the CDR3. Trimming took off 3 bases at V and 6 bases at J, with 7 bases between the two ends.

V is TRBV28 and J is TRBJ1-5; D not certain. The CDR3 runs to 13 residues. V lost 5 bases and J lost 8, with 13 bases in between. The V gene's germline CDR1 is MDHEN and CDR2 SYDVKM. The CDR3 sequence: CASSQEATEPQHF. The CDR3 DNA is TGTGCCAGCAGTCAGGAAGCAACTGAGCCCCAGCATTTT.

J is TRBJ1-2 and V is TRBV3-1 (or the pseudogene TRBV3-2); maybe TRBD1 (5 bases). The CDR3 sequence is 13 residues long. V dropped 0 bases and J dropped 7 bases, with 9 bases sitting between them. In germline, CDR1 is LGHDT, CDR2 YNNKEL (reference sequence). The CDR3 coding sequence is TGTGCCAGCAGCCAAGAGGGGCCGTTTGGCTACACCTTC. Residues: CASSQEGPFGYTF.

V is TRBV5-8 and J is TRBJ1-4; TRBD1 matches 8 bases. The CDR3 spans 11 residues. CDR1 and CDR2 (germline): SGHTS, YDEGEE. The J segment lost 15 bases and the V segment lost 3 bases, leaving 4 bases of the junction unmatched. CDR3 protein: CASSWQGAVFF. In nucleotides, the CDR3 is TGTGCCAGCAGCTGGCAGGGGGCAGTGTTTTTT.

Here the CDR3 reads CASKARDEKLFF. In nucleotides, the CDR3 is TGTGCCAGTAAGGCGAGGGATGAAAAACTGTTTTTT. V is TRBV19 and J is TRBJ1-4, with D unclear. Trimming cost V 7 bases and J 6 bases, with 9 bases left between them. Germline-derived CDR1 and CDR2 are LNHDA and SQIVND (reference sequence). The CDR3 has 12 residues.

The J gene is TRBJ2-1, the V gene TRBV10-3; D possibly corresponds to TRBD1 (6 bases). Germline CDR1 is ENHRY and CDR2 is SYGVKD. The CDR3 runs to 12 residues. With 7 bases removed from V and 5 bases from J, the gap between germline ends came to 9 bases. CDR3 nucleotide sequence: TGTGCCATCAAAAGACAGGACAATGAGCAGTTCTTC. It translates to CAIKRQDNEQFF.

The rearrangement joins TRBV14 to TRBJ2-1; D is uncertain. The CDR3 has 13 amino acids. Germline-derived CDR1 and CDR2 are SGHDN and FVKESK. Trimming removed 8 bases at V and 3 bases at J, with 11 bases between. The CDR3 region has the DNA TGTGCCAGCGCCCGGGCCCTCTACAATGAGCAGTTCTTC. Translation: CASARALYNEQFF.

The genes are TRBV7-2 and TRBJ2-7; 11 bases are a match to TRBD2. The V gene end was trimmed by 0 bases and the J gene end by 6 bases; junction bases not matched to a gene: 4. The CDR3 is 15 amino acids. Germline CDR1 and CDR2: SGHTA and FQGNSA. This chain's CDR3 is CASSLASLAGGEQYF. In DNA form, the CDR3 reads TGTGCCAGCAGCTTAGCGAGTCTAGCGGGGGGCGAGCAGTACTTC.

The gene calls are TRBV5-1 and TRBJ1-6; no clear D. V was pared by 0 bases and J by 14 bases, with 18 bases between. The CDR3 is 15 residues long. Germline V gene data show CDR1 as SGHRS and CDR2 as YFSETQ. In DNA form, the CDR3 reads TGCGCCAGCAGCTTGGGGTCCTCAATTCACCAGGCCCTCCACTTT. Translating it yields CASSLGSSIHQALHF.

The chain joins TRBV7-3 to TRBJ2-1; 10 bases map to TRBD2. V dropped 2 bases and J dropped 6; count of bases not matched to a gene: 4. Per the germline V gene, CDR1 is SGHTA and CDR2 is FQGTGA. The CDR3 length is 15 residues. The CDR3 region is CASSLLAGAGNEQFF. The DNA of the CDR3 is TGTGCCAGCAGCTTACTAGCGGGGGCGGGCAATGAGCAGTTCTTC.

V gene TRBV28 combines with J gene TRBJ1-6, with 8 bases fitting TRBD1. Germline trimming cut 5 bases from V and 9 bases from J; bases unmatched to any gene: 6. Germline lookup yields CDR1 MDHEN and CDR2 SYDVKM. The CDR3 runs to 14 residues. The CDR3 nucleotides read TGTGCCAGCAGTACTGGACAGGGCAGTTCACCCCTCCACTTT. Translation gives CASSTGQGSSPLHF.

V is TRBV28 and J is TRBJ2-1; D is possibly TRBD2 (6 bases). The V end lost 5 bases, the J end lost 5 bases, and 13 bases lay between the germline ends. Germline CDR1 reads MDHEN; CDR2 reads SYDVKM. There are 14 residues in the CDR3. The CDR3 sequence is CASSPSGTHNEQFF. In nucleotides, the CDR3 is TGTGCCAGCAGTCCCTCCGGGACTCACAATGAGCAGTTCTTC.

This clone was seen once. The rearrangement uses TRBV29-1 and TRBJ1-1, with a tentative D call TRBD1 (5 bases). CDR1 is SQVTM, CDR2 ANQGSEA, per germline. V shed 7 bases and J shed 0 bases, with 15 bases lying between them. This CDR3 comprises 14 residues. The DNA of the CDR3 is TGCAGCGCCTCTAGAGGACACCTGAACACTGAAGCTTTCTTT. The encoded protein is CSASRGHLNTEAFF.

The genes are TRBV10-3 and TRBJ1-1, with unresolved D. Germline V gives CDR1 ENHRY, CDR2 SYGVKD. The CDR3 contains 11 residues. V was clipped by 5 bases and J by 3 bases, with 4 bases between them. Here the CDR3 DNA reads TGTGCCATCAGTAGAGACACTGAAGCTTTCTTT. The encoded protein is CAISRDTEAFF.

The genes are TRBV6-5 and TRBJ1-1; 7 bases map to TRBD1. Germline CDR1 MNHEY, CDR2 SVGAGI. The CDR3 loop spans 13 amino acids. Trimming removed 5 bases from V and 4 bases from J; junction bases left unmatched: 4. Written as DNA, the CDR3 is TGTGCCAGCAGTAAACAGGGGAGCACTGAAGCTTTCTTT. It translates to CASSKQGSTEAFF.

V is TRBV6-6 and J is TRBJ2-4; the D gene is possibly TRBD1 (6 bases). Trimming stripped 5 bases from V and 9 bases from J, with 11 bases between. Germline CDR1 is MNHNY and CDR2 is SVGAGI (reference sequence). The CDR3 has 12 residues. The CDR3 sequence is CASSTDRAIQYF. CDR3 DNA: TGTGCCAGCAGTACGGACAGAGCCATTCAGTACTTC.

The V and J genes are TRBV7-2 and TRBJ1-3; no clear D gene. Between the trimmed V and J ends, which lost 5 bases and 7 bases, there was a span of 12 bases. This CDR3 contains 13 residues. CDR1 is SGHTA, CDR2 FQGNSA, per germline. The CDR3 DNA reads TGTGCCAGCAGCCCCCCTTATGATAACACCATATATTTT. Protein product: CASSPPYDNTIYF.

This clone was seen more than once but under ten times. V and J are TRBV7-9 and TRBJ2-7; 8 nucleotides match TRBD2. In germline, CDR1 is SEHNR, CDR2 FQNEAQ (reference sequence). The junction had 11 bases not matched to a gene; V was cut back by 1 base and J by 6 bases. This CDR3 is 16 amino acids long. CDR3 nucleotides: TGTGCCAGCAGCTTAGTGGGAGCGGGGGCGAAGGTCGAGCAGTACTTC. This sequence encodes CASSLVGAGAKVEQYF.

The DNA of the CDR3 is TGCGCCAGCAGCCAAGATGATTACTTCGCGCAGGGCTACACCTTC. Amino acid sequence: CASSQDDYFAQGYTF. V is TRBV4-3 and J is TRBJ1-2; no clear D. The CDR3 loop spans 15 amino acids. The ends were cut back, 0 bases at V and 8 bases at J, with 16 bases in the middle. The germline V gene has CDR1 LGHNA and CDR2 YSLEER.

V usage is TRBV5-4 and J usage is TRBJ1-5, with D hard to call. Deletions cut 0 bases from V and 5 bases from J, with 9 bases between. The CDR3 runs to 14 residues. The V gene's germline CDR1 is SGHNT and CDR2 YYREEE (reference sequence). CDR3 sequence (DNA): TGTGCCAGCAGCTTGGGGCGGTTCGATCAGCCCCAGCATTTT. Encoded protein: CASSLGRFDQPQHF.

This chain uses TRBV5-8 with TRBJ1-3; perhaps TRBD1 as D (6 bases). Germline lookup yields CDR1 SGHTS and CDR2 YDEGEE. V shed 3 bases and J shed 0 bases, with 16 bases lying between them. This CDR3 comprises 17 residues. The CDR3 DNA reads as TGTGCCAGCAGCTCTTACACAGGGACTACCTCTGGAAACACCATATATTTT. Translation: CASSSYTGTTSGNTIYF.

CDR3 sequence reads: CAISQGYEQYF. As DNA, the CDR3 is TGTGCCATCAGTCAGGGCTACGAGCAGTACTTC. This chain connects TRBV10-3 to TRBJ2-7, with D possibly matching TRBD1 (5 bases). V shed 5 bases and J shed 3 bases, with 5 bases lying between them. CDR3 length: 11 amino acids. CDR1 ENHRY and CDR2 SYGVKD come from the germline V gene.

This clone occurred a few times. This CDR3 is CASGQLRADSHEQYF. CDR3 bases: TGTGCTAGTGGTCAACTTCGTGCAGATTCCCACGAGCAGTACTTC. V is TRBV12-5 and J is TRBJ2-7, with D uncertain. The V end was cut by 5 bases, the J end by 5 bases, with 19 bases between. CDR1 and CDR2 from the germline V gene are LGHNT and FRNRAP. This CDR3 comprises 15 residues.

V and J are TRBV5-1 and TRBJ1-1; perhaps TRBD1 as D (5 bases). V gave up 2 bases and J gave up 4 bases, with 9 bases separating them. CDR1 SGHRS and CDR2 YFSETQ come from the germline V gene. The CDR3 runs 13 residues. CDR3 in DNA: TGCGCCAGCAGCTTACCGGGGCTCACTGAAGCTTTCTTT. This codes for CASSLPGLTEAFF.

The table lists this clone with a count of one. The chain employs TRBV6-4 and TRBJ1-5; TRBD1 might be the D (5 bases). V was shortened by 0 bases and J by 9 bases, with 12 bases between the two germline ends. There are 14 residues in the CDR3. Germline-derived CDR1 and CDR2 are MRHNA and SNTAGT. CDR3: CASSDSKGYGPQHF. In nucleotides, the CDR3 is TGTGCCAGCAGTGACTCGAAGGGGTATGGGCCCCAGCATTTT.